These 27 T cell receptor beta chains were all obtained from the same sample, sequenced in a study of cytomegalovirus exposure and HLA in healthy donors. Use of 60 Vbeta and 13 Jbeta primers characterized the PCR. The table came from immunoSEQ multiplex PCR; TCRdb's copy has only in-frame clones and leaves some out. The sample has around 130,000 clones, 81% seen once. Sequenced input: PBMCs. Receptors were obtained from a middle-aged woman in good health and CMV-seronegative.

This chain joins TRBV7-9 and TRBJ2-2, with 10 bases matching TRBD2. The junction had 16 bases not matched to a gene; V was cut back by 5 bases and J by 4 bases. This CDR3 spans 19 amino acids. The V gene's germline CDR1 is SEHNR and CDR2 FQNEAQ (reference sequence). CDR3: CASSPKAGGPPQGTGELFF. CDR3 coding DNA: TGTGCCAGCAGCCCCAAAGCGGGGGGGCCTCCTCAAGGCACCGGGGAGCTGTTTTTT.

The chain has TRBV13 and TRBJ1-1; possible D gene TRBD1, 6 bases. The CDR3 is made up of 14 amino acids. Germline CDR1 and CDR2: PRHDT and FYEKMQ (reference sequence). V shed 5 bases and J shed 0 bases, with 10 bases lying between them. Here the CDR3 reads CASSVQGMNTEAFF. CDR3 sequence (DNA): TGTGCCAGCAGCGTCCAGGGGATGAACACTGAAGCTTTCTTT.

The chain carries TRBV6-5 and TRBJ2-7; maybe TRBD1 (6 bases). CDR1 MNHEY and CDR2 SVGAGI come from the germline V gene. CDR3 length: 12 amino acids. V was pared by 5 bases and J by 5 bases, with 10 bases between. CDR3 bases: TGTGCCAGCAGTACAGGGTTCCACGAGCAGTACTTC. This translates into CASSTGFHEQYF.

This clone was counted a single time. Here the CDR3 reads CSVGDRGAGANVLTF. DNA of the CDR3: TGCAGCGTTGGGGACAGGGGCGCTGGGGCCAACGTCCTGACTTTC. The chain has TRBV29-1 and TRBJ2-6; TRBD1 agrees at 10 bases. CDR1 is SQVTM and CDR2 is ANQGSEA in the germline V gene. The CDR3 extends over 15 amino acids. Losses at the gene ends were 4 bases for V and 2 bases for J; bases not matched to a gene: 2.

This clone was detected a few times. The chain joins TRBV5-1 to TRBJ1-1; 8 nucleotides match TRBD1. CDR1 is SGHRS, CDR2 YFSETQ, per germline. The CDR3 is made up of 15 amino acids. With V trimmed by 4 bases and J by 3 bases, 8 bases remained unmatched. DNA of the CDR3: TGCGCCAGCAGCCCTTCGGACAGGGTGGACACTGAAGCTTTCTTT. As protein: CASSPSDRVDTEAFF.

This chain links TRBV7-9 with TRBJ2-3, with 7 bases matching TRBD2. CDR3 length: 14 amino acids. With V trimmed by 7 bases and J by 9 bases, 13 bases remained unmatched. CDR1 is SEHNR, CDR2 FQNEAQ, per germline (reference sequence). The CDR3 here is CASTFLGEGLTQYF. CDR3 DNA: TGTGCCAGCACCTTCTTGGGGGAGGGCCTGACGCAGTATTTT. Combining the CDR3 with reference TRBV7-9 and TRBJ2-3 gives the whole variable domain DTGVSQNPRHKITKRGQNVTFRCDPISEHNRLYWYRQTLGQGPEFLTYFQNEAQLEKSRLLSDRFSAERPKGSFSTLEIQRTEQGDSAMYLCASTFLGEGLTQYFGPGTRLTVL.

The chain employs TRBV6-6 and TRBJ2-4, with D possibly TRBD1 on 6 matching bases. Trimming pared 8 bases from V and 1 base from J, leaving 9 bases between. Germline lookup yields CDR1 MNHNY and CDR2 SVGAGI (reference sequence). This CDR3 is 13 amino acids long. CDR3 sequence: CASQGNAKNIQYF. CDR3 in DNA: TGTGCCAGCCAGGGGAATGCCAAAAACATTCAGTACTTC.

V and J are TRBV28 and TRBJ2-5, with D uncertain. This CDR3 has 13 amino acids. Germline CDR1 is MDHEN and CDR2 is SYDVKM. The V end was cut by 6 bases, the J end by 5 bases, with 13 bases between. The CDR3 DNA follows: TGTGCCAGCAGGGAGTTTTTTAGGGAGACCCAGTACTTC. Translation gives CASREFFRETQYF.

The chain carries TRBV6-4 and TRBJ2-5; 13 positions match TRBD2. V shed 6 bases, J shed 2 bases, and the junction held 3 bases outside the gene matches. The germline gives CDR1 MRHNA, CDR2 SNTAGT. This CDR3 is built from 15 residues. The DNA of the CDR3 is TGTGCCAGCAGGGGACTAGCGGGATCTCAAGAGACCCAGTACTTC. It yields the protein CASRGLAGSQETQYF.

The chain links TRBV2 to TRBJ1-2; 8 bases fit TRBD1. Germline-derived CDR1 and CDR2 are SNHLY and FYNNEI. CDR3 length: 13 amino acids. The V segment lost 6 bases and the J segment 4 bases; nucleotides outside the gene matches: 4. The CDR3 DNA sequence: TGTGCCAGCAGCAAGCAGGGGGCCTATGGCTACACCTTC. It codes for CASSKQGAYGYTF.

The rearrangement joins TRBV15 to TRBJ2-2; TRBD1 aligns across 8 bases. Germline trimming cut 1 base from V and 4 bases from J; bases unmatched to any gene: 2. The CDR3 covers 15 residues. Germline-derived CDR1 and CDR2 are LNHNV and YYDKDF (reference sequence). The CDR3 DNA reads as TGTGCCACCAGCAGAGTAACAGGGGGCACCGGGGAGCTGTTTTTT. Its protein product is CATSRVTGGTGELFF.

The gene calls are TRBV5-6 and TRBJ2-3, with 8 bases identical to TRBD1. This CDR3 region has 16 residues. V lost 0 bases to trimming and J lost 0 bases; unmatched junction nucleotides: 3. Germline lookup yields CDR1 SGHDT and CDR2 YYEEEE. The CDR3 DNA reads as TGTGCCAGCAGCTTGGGGACAGGGAAGAGCACAGATACGCAGTATTTT. Translating gives CASSLGTGKSTDTQYF.

The chain combines TRBV5-6 with TRBJ1-2; TRBD1 is a possible D gene (5 bases). The germline V and J ends were trimmed by 2 bases and 4 bases, with 12 bases remaining between them. This CDR3 spans 14 amino acids. Germline CDR1 reads SGHDT; CDR2 reads YYEEEE. In DNA form, the CDR3 reads TGTGCCAGCAGCTTAAGTCTACAGGTCTATGGCTACACCTTC. This translates into CASSLSLQVYGYTF.

The chain carries TRBV10-3 and TRBJ1-5; 8 nucleotides agree with TRBD1. This CDR3 is 18 amino acids long. Germline assignment: CDR1 ENHRY and CDR2 SYGVKD. Losses at the gene ends were 9 bases for V and 1 base for J; bases not matched to a gene: 17. This CDR3 reads CAITGTGGRGLSNQPQHF. The CDR3 nucleotides are TGTGCCATAACCGGGACAGGAGGGCGAGGGTTGAGCAATCAGCCCCAGCATTTT.

This clone showed up just a few times. The chain joins TRBV19 to TRBJ2-5, with D tentatively TRBD1 (5 bases). With 0 bases removed from V and 4 bases from J, the gap between germline ends came to 6 bases. The CDR3 has 13 amino acids. Per the germline V gene, CDR1 is LNHDA and CDR2 is SQIVND (reference sequence). The CDR3 nucleotides read TGTGCCAGTAGTATAGATAGGGGAGAGACCCAGTACTTC. It encodes CASSIDRGETQYF.

The CDR3 is CASSVAAGGPDEQFF. The CDR3 region has the DNA TGTGCCAGCAGCGTCGCAGCGGGAGGGCCTGATGAGCAGTTCTTC. The chain recombines TRBV9 with TRBJ2-1; 10 bases align to TRBD2. The CDR3 has 15 amino acids. The germline CDR1 and CDR2 sequences are SGDLS and YYNGEE. J lost 8 bases, V lost 2 bases, and 7 bases had no gene match.

The CDR3 bases are TGTGCCAGTAGTCCCGGGACAGGGAGGGTTTATGGCTACACCTTC. It is translated as CASSPGTGRVYGYTF. This chain connects TRBV19 to TRBJ1-2; TRBD1 agrees at 9 bases. V lost 5 bases to trimming and J lost 5 bases; unmatched junction nucleotides: 9. Per germline, CDR1 LNHDA and CDR2 SQIVND (reference sequence). The CDR3 is 15 amino acids. The whole variable domain, filled in from reference TRBV19 and TRBJ1-2, reads DGGITQSPKYLFRKEGQNVTLSCEQNLNHDAMYWYRQDPGQGLRLIYYSQIVNDFQKGDIAEGYSVSREKKESFPLTVTSAQKNPTAFYLCASSPGTGRVYGYTFGSGTRLTVV.

This rearrangement joins TRBV28 to TRBJ1-5, with D possibly TRBD1 on 6 matching bases. The CDR3 is 15 amino acids. Per the germline V gene, CDR1 is MDHEN and CDR2 is SYDVKM. The V gene lost 5 bases and the J gene lost 2 bases, with 13 bases spanning the gap. CDR3 in DNA: TGTGCCAGCAGTGCAACAGGGTCAGGCAATCAGCCCCAGCATTTT. Translating gives CASSATGSGNQPQHF.

The V call is TRBV6-1, the J call TRBJ1-6; D unclear. Germline CDR1 is MNHNS and CDR2 is SASEGT. The CDR3 contains 12 residues. V lost 10 bases to trimming and J lost 7 bases, with 11 bases between them. As DNA, the CDR3 is TGTGCCATCAACCGCGGGAATTCACCCCTCCACTTT. This sequence encodes CAINRGNSPLHF.

The chain joins TRBV5-1 to TRBJ2-1; possible D gene TRBD1, 6 bases. The V end lost 4 bases, the J end lost 4 bases, and 12 bases lay between the germline ends. Germline CDR1 and CDR2: SGHRS and YFSETQ. The CDR3 is 14 residues long. The CDR3 sequence: CASSPGTTYNEQFF. The CDR3 DNA reads as TGCGCCAGCAGCCCCGGGACAACTTACAATGAGCAGTTCTTC.

The rearrangement links TRBV30 to TRBJ1-1; 7 bases agree with TRBD1. Germline lookup yields CDR1 GTSNPN and CDR2 SVGIG (reference sequence). J lost 0 bases, V lost 3 bases, and 7 bases had no gene match. The CDR3 sequence is 15 residues long. This chain's CDR3 is CAWRTGTSMNTEAFF. The CDR3 DNA follows: TGTGCCTGGAGGACAGGGACCTCCATGAACACTGAAGCTTTCTTT.

The V call is TRBV5-1, the J call TRBJ2-2, with TRBD2 identical over 9 bases. Looked up from germline, CDR1 is SGHRS and CDR2 is YFSETQ. This CDR3 has 19 residues. V dropped 1 base and J dropped 0; count of bases not matched to a gene: 10. The CDR3: CASSLTIAGDQANTGELFF. Here the CDR3 DNA reads TGCGCCAGCAGCTTGACGATAGCGGGAGACCAAGCGAACACCGGGGAGCTGTTTTTT.

This clone was observed a few times. The chain recombines TRBV10-3 with TRBJ2-1; D is possibly TRBD1 (5 bases). The CDR3 extends over 14 amino acids. Germline V gene lookup returns CDR1 ENHRY and CDR2 SYGVKD. Trimming removed 8 bases at V and 0 bases at J, with 11 bases between. The chain's CDR3 is CAIATGSSYNEQFF. CDR3 sequence (DNA): TGTGCCATCGCCACAGGCAGCTCCTACAATGAGCAGTTCTTC.

The V call is TRBV15, the J call TRBJ2-6; D ambiguous. There are 13 residues in the CDR3. Trimming removed 9 bases at V and 1 base at J, with 7 bases between. Germline CDR1 and CDR2: LNHNV and YYDKDF (reference sequence). CDR3 bases: TGTGCCACTCGAGCTTCTGGGGCCAACGTCCTGACTTTC. Amino acid sequence: CATRASGANVLTF.

The rearrangement links TRBV5-1 to TRBJ2-1; D unresolved. The V gene's germline CDR1 is SGHRS and CDR2 YFSETQ. Trimming took 0 bases from V and 3 from J, leaving 7 bases between them. The CDR3 sequence is 14 residues long. CDR3 DNA: TGCGCCAGCAGCTTGGGGCGGAACTACAATGAGCAGTTCTTC. This codes for CASSLGRNYNEQFF.

There are a few counts of this clone. The genes are TRBV19 and TRBJ2-7; 9 positions agree with TRBD1. Germline CDR1 and CDR2: LNHDA and SQIVND (reference sequence). Trimming cost V 2 bases and J 5 bases; bases outside gene matches: 7. The CDR3 covers 15 residues. The CDR3 protein is CASSIKGQGNHEQYF. CDR3 nucleotides: TGTGCCAGTAGTATAAAGGGACAGGGTAACCACGAGCAGTACTTC.

This sequence joins TRBV5-4 and TRBJ2-3, with 7 bases identical to TRBD2. The trim removed 0 bases at V and 0 bases at J, leaving 1 base unmatched. This CDR3 spans 15 amino acids. Germline assignment: CDR1 SGHNT and CDR2 YYREEE (reference sequence). In DNA form, the CDR3 reads TGTGCCAGCAGCTTGGAACTAGCGAGCACAGATACGCAGTATTTT. It is translated as CASSLELASTDTQYF.